Presented here are 7 T cell receptor beta chains from one specimen sequenced in a study of blood T cell repertoires in COVID-19. Clones were read by immunoSEQ multiplex PCR, and TCRdb kept only the in-frame ones, dropping some. The sample includes hundreds of thousands of clones, 88% of them seen just once. Sequenced: peripheral blood. All receptors derive from a woman in her 70s with COVID-19, enrolled during active disease.

The chain uses TRBV15 and TRBJ1-1, with 8 bases identical to TRBD1. The CDR3 runs to 16 residues. Trimming took 0 bases from V and 7 from J; bases not matched to a gene: 10. Germline CDR1 reads LNHNV; CDR2 reads YYDKDF (reference sequence). For the CDR3, the DNA is TGTGCCACCAGCAGAGAGGCAGGGGGCGTCTTCGATGAAGCTTTCTTT. It codes for CATSREAGGVFDEAFF.

The chain carries TRBV9 and TRBJ2-5, with 8 bases lining up with TRBD1. The V and J ends lost 4 bases and 4 bases, in that order; junction bases with no gene match: 6. The CDR3 length is 14 residues. Germline V gene lookup returns CDR1 SGDLS and CDR2 YYNGEE. The CDR3 protein is CASSPTGVRETQYF. The CDR3 DNA follows: TGTGCCAGCAGCCCGACAGGGGTCCGAGAGACCCAGTACTTC.

V usage is TRBV7-2 and J usage is TRBJ2-3; a weak D match, TRBD1 (6 bases). In germline, CDR1 is SGHTA, CDR2 FQGNSA. V was shortened by 5 bases and J by 0 bases, with 12 bases between the two germline ends. The CDR3 contains 15 residues. CDR3 bases: TGTGCCAGCAGCCCGTGGACAGATAGCACAGATACGCAGTATTTT. It specifies CASSPWTDSTDTQYF.

The V gene is TRBV7-9, the J gene TRBJ1-1; D perhaps matches TRBD1 (6 bases). The germline V and J ends were trimmed by 3 bases and 4 bases, with 12 bases remaining between them. Germline loops: CDR1 SEHNR, CDR2 FQNEAQ (reference sequence). There are 14 residues in the CDR3. CDR3 protein: CASSFEGVGTEAFF. The CDR3 DNA is TGTGCCAGCAGCTTTGAGGGGGTGGGCACTGAAGCTTTCTTT.

CDR3 DNA: TGTGCCAGCAGCTCCAGGGTTCGAGAAGATACGCAGTATTTT. Translation gives CASSSRVREDTQYF. This rearrangement joins TRBV7-8 to TRBJ2-3; D is perhaps TRBD1 (5 bases). The V gene lost 4 bases and the J gene lost 5 bases, with 13 bases spanning the gap. This CDR3 spans 14 amino acids. CDR1 and CDR2 from the germline V gene are SGHVS and FQNEAQ.

This clone turned up a few times. V is TRBV9 and J is TRBJ2-5; TRBD2 matches at 7 bases. Germline V lookup: CDR1 SGDLS, CDR2 YYNGEE. The CDR3 has 15 residues. The V gene end was trimmed by 4 bases and the J gene end by 5 bases; junction bases not matched to a gene: 11. Here the CDR3 reads CASSPSGILGETQYF. In nucleotides, the CDR3 is TGTGCCAGCAGCCCCAGCGGGATCCTTGGGGAGACCCAGTACTTC.

This clone occurred once. Other DNA sequences in this specimen translate into the identical CDR3. The chain has TRBV5-4 and TRBJ2-1, with 11 bases matching TRBD2. After removal of 3 bases from V and 10 bases from J, the junction contained 12 bases not matched to a gene. CDR1 is SGHNT, CDR2 YYREEE, per germline (reference sequence). The CDR3 length is 16 residues. CDR3 nucleotide sequence: TGTGCCAGCAGCTCATGGCTTAGCGGGGGGGCGGGGGAGCAGTTCTTC. It encodes CASSSWLSGGAGEQFF. Based on the CDR3 plus reference TRBV5-4 and TRBJ2-1, the full variable domain is ETGVTQSPTHLIKTRGQQVTLRCSSQSGHNTVSWYQQALGQGPQFIFQYYREEENGRGNFPPRFSGLQFPNYSSELNVNALELDDSALYLCASSSWLSGGAGEQFFGPGTRLTVL.